This T cell receptor (beta chain) was sequenced during a study of T cells after yellow fever vaccination. This clonotype was counted many times. TCRdb analysed the 5' RACE reads with MiXCR anew, one entry per CDR3 protein. The table includes a few hundred thousand distinct CDR3 sequences, around 5.3% detected once. V lost 0 bases, J lost 3 bases, and 11 bases lay in between. The germline CDR1 and CDR2 sequences are KGHSH and LQKENI. The CDR3 length is 15 residues. This rearrangement joins TRBV18 to TRBJ1-1, with D maybe TRBD1 (6 bases). The TCR comes from a man younger than 30 who received the YFV17D yellow fever vaccine. This material consisted of CD4+ T cells sorted from PBMCs, taken on the day of the yellow fever booster vaccination. The CDR3 protein is CASSPPGGRDTEAFF. CDR3 DNA: TGTGCCAGCTCACCACCGGGGGGGCGCGACACTGAAGCTTTCTTT.